The clone carrying this T cell receptor beta chain was seen a handful of times. No antigen is known for it. This sample was included in a study of T-cell memory formation after mild COVID-19. About the study: Largely, TCR clusters stayed within a single donor. General study points: Clones from the second wave (peaking day 37) had unconfirmed SARS-CoV-2 specificity. Detection of some responders pre-infection suggested pre-existing cross-reactive memory T cells participated.

V lost 4 bases and J lost 5, with 11 bases in between. Germline values: CDR1 SGHTA, CDR2 FQGTGA. The CDR3 is 13 residues long. A single record per CDR3 protein comes from TCRdb applying MiXCR to the 5' RACE reads. Found here are some 340,000 distinct CDR3 sequences, approximately 13% of them singletons; the top ten hold 20% to 25%. The receptor comes from a man aged 18 to 29 who had mild COVID-19 (a few samples of this study predate the infection). Cell type and time point are not known. The sequenced sample was PBMCs or a T cell subset sorted from them (not recorded which). The V call is TRBV7-3, the J call TRBJ2-5; tentatively, D is TRBD2 (5 bases). The CDR3 is CASSSATGETQYF. The DNA for the CDR3 is TGTGCCAGCAGCTCCGCTACGGGGGAGACCCAGTACTTC.